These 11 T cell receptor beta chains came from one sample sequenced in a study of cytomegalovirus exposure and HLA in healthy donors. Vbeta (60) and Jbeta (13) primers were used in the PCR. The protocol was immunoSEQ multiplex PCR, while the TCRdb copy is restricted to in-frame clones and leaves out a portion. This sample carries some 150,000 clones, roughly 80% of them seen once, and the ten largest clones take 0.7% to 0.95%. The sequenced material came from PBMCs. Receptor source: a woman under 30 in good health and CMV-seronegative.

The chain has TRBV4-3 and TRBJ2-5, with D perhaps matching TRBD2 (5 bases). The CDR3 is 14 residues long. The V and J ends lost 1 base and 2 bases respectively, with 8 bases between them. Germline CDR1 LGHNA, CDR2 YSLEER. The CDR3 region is CASSQATGQETQYF. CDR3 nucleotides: TGCGCCAGCAGCCAAGCGACGGGGCAAGAGACCCAGTACTTC.

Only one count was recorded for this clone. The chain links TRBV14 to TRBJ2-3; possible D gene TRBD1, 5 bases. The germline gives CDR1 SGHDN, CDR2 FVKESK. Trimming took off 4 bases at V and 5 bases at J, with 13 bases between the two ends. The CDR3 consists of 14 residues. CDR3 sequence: CASSPNWGGDTQYF. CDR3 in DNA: TGTGCCAGCAGCCCGAATTGGGGCGGAGATACGCAGTATTTT.

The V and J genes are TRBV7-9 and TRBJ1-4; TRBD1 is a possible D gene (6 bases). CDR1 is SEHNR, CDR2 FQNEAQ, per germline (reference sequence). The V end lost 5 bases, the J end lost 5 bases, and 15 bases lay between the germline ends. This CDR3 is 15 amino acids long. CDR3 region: CASSPTGTSNEKLFF. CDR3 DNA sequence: TGTGCCAGCAGCCCAACCGGGACATCCAATGAAAAACTGTTTTTT.

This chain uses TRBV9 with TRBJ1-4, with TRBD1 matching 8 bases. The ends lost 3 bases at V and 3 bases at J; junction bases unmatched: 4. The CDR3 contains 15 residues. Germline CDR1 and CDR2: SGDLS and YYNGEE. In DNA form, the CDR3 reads TGTGCCAGCAGCGATGGACAGGGACCTAATGAAAAACTGTTTTTT. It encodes CASSDGQGPNEKLFF.

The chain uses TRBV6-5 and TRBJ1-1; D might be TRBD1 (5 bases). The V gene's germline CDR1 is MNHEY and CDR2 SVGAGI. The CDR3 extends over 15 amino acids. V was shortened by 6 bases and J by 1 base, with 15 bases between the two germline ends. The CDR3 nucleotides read TGTGCCAGCAGCCGCCCGGGACTCCCGAACACTGAAGCTTTCTTT. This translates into CASSRPGLPNTEAFF.

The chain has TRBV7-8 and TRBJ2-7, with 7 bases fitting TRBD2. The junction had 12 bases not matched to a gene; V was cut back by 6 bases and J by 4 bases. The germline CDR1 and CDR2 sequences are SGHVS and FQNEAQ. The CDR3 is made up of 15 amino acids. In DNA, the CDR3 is TGTGCCAGCAGGGGAGGGTCGGGTGGGTTTTACGAGCAGTACTTC. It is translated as CASRGGSGGFYEQYF.

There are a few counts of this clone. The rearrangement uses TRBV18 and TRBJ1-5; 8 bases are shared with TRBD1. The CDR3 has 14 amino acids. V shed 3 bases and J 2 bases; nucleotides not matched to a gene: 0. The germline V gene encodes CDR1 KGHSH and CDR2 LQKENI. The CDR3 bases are TGTGCCAGCTCACCGGGACAGGGCAATCAGCCCCAGCATTTT. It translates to CASSPGQGNQPQHF.

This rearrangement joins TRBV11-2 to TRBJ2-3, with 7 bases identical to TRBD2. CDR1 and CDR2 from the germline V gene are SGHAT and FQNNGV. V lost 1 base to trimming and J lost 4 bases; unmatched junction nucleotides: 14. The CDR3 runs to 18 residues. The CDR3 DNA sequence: TGTGCCAGCAGCTTAGTTTGGCCCCAGGTGGGAGGGGCAGATACGCAGTATTTT. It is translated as CASSLVWPQVGGADTQYF.

CDR3 loop: CASRQKSNQPQHF. CDR3 bases: TGTGCCAGCAGACAGAAGAGCAATCAGCCCCAGCATTTT. This chain uses TRBV2 with TRBJ1-5, with no clear D. CDR3 length: 13 amino acids. V dropped 6 bases and J dropped 1 base, with 7 bases sitting between them. Germline values: CDR1 SNHLY, CDR2 FYNNEI.

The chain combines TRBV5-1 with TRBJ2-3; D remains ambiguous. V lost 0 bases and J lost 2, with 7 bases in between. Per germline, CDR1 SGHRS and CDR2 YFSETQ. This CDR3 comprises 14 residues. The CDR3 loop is CASSLARNTDTQYF. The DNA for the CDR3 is TGCGCCAGCAGCTTGGCCAGGAACACAGATACGCAGTATTTT.

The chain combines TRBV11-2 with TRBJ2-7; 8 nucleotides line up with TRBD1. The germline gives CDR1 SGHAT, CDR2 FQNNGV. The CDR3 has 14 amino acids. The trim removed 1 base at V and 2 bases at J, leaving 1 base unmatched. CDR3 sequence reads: CASSLGTGPYEQYF. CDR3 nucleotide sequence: TGTGCCAGCAGCTTAGGGACAGGGCCCTACGAGCAGTACTTC. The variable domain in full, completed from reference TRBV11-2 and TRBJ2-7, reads EAGVAQSPRYKIIEKRQSVAFWCNPISGHATLYWYQQILGQGPKLLIQFQNNGVVDDSQLPKDRFSAERLKGVDSTLKIQPAKLEDSAVYLCASSLGTGPYEQYFGPGTRLTVT.